This note documents a single TCR beta chain sequence. Its antigen remains unidentified. This table comes from immunoSEQ multiplex PCR, and its TCRdb copy is limited to in-frame clones, with some not included. The sample comprises tens of thousands of clones, about 94% of which are singletons, and approximately 3.1% rests with the top ten. The data were obtained in a study of T cell responses to AZD1222 COVID-19 vaccine. Pooling was applied to second doses at about 4 or about 12 weeks. This CDR3 comprises 13 residues. V dropped 0 bases and J dropped 5 bases, with 7 bases sitting between them. Germline-derived CDR1 and CDR2 are KGHSH and LQKENI. Study observations and caveats: Receipt of two AZD1222 doses was followed by a rise in Spike-specific TCR breadth and depth. Only a handful of AZD1222 recipients, several in all, had baseline seropositivity.

The receptor comes from an adult who received the AZD1222 COVID-19 vaccine. V usage is TRBV18 and J usage is TRBJ1-1; no clear D gene. The sample consisted of peripheral blood, taken 28 days after the second AZD1222 dose. The CDR3 loop is CASSPPVGTEAFF. The DNA of the CDR3 is TGTGCCAGCTCACCACCGGTGGGGACTGAAGCTTTCTTT.